The next 13 T cell receptor beta chains were all read from a single sample in a study of breast tumors, draining lymph nodes, adjacent tissues. A single record per CDR3 protein comes from TCRdb applying MiXCR to the multiplex PCR reads. In the table there are approximately 7,600 distinct CDR3 sequences, under 85% of which are singletons. Sequenced: tumor-adjacent breast tissue. The receptors shown here come from a female donor with breast cancer. Some clones in this sample may be carry-over from other donors' samples.

The chain recombines TRBV20-1 with TRBJ1-2; unclear D gene. CDR3 size: 14 residues. Germline loops: CDR1 DFQATT, CDR2 SNEGSKA (reference sequence). Trimming left V 3 bases short and J 1 base short, with 12 bases between. The CDR3 DNA is TGCAGTGCTAGTAACGAGGCCCATAACTATGGCTACACCTTC. This translates into CSASNEAHNYGYTF.

This chain connects TRBV5-4 to TRBJ2-1; TRBD1 agrees at 10 bases. CDR1 is SGHNT and CDR2 is YYREEE in the germline V gene (reference sequence). J was trimmed by 7 bases and V by 0 bases; bases with no gene match: 4. The CDR3 contains 15 residues. The CDR3 DNA follows: TGTGCCAGCAGCTTGGGACAGGGGGCTGAGAATGAGCAGTTCTTC. This codes for CASSLGQGAENEQFF.

The chain uses TRBV3-1 and TRBJ1-6; possible D gene TRBD1, 5 bases. V lost 4 bases and J 5 bases, leaving 15 bases between the germline ends. Germline V gene sequence: CDR1 LGHDT, CDR2 YNNKEL (reference sequence). The CDR3 contains 16 residues. CDR3: CASSLAGTPNNSPLHF. The DNA of the CDR3 is TGTGCCAGCAGCCTCGCCGGGACCCCGAATAATTCACCCCTCCACTTT.

The V gene is TRBV20-1, the J gene TRBJ2-7, with 7 nucleotides matching TRBD1. Germline V gene data show CDR1 as DFQATT and CDR2 as SNEGSKA (reference sequence). This CDR3 is 16 amino acids long. The V segment lost 6 bases and the J segment 2 bases; nucleotides outside the gene matches: 16. CDR3 nucleotides: TGCAGTGCCATTCCCGGGACAGATAGTCGGACCTACGAGCAGTACTTC. Protein: CSAIPGTDSRTYEQYF.

The rearrangement joins TRBV7-9 to TRBJ1-6; D perhaps matches TRBD1 (5 bases). The CDR3 totals 14 residues. Germline V CDR1 and CDR2: SEHNR, FQNEAQ (reference sequence). Trimming removed 5 bases from V and 8 bases from J, with 13 bases in between. In DNA, the CDR3 is TGTGCCAGCAGCCAAAGGGGCAGGGATTCACCCCTCCACTTT. It codes for CASSQRGRDSPLHF.

The chain couples TRBV2 to TRBJ2-3; maybe TRBD2 (6 bases). CDR3 length equals 15 residues. CDR1 is SNHLY, CDR2 FYNNEI, per germline. V was clipped by 6 bases and J by 4 bases, with 17 bases between them. In DNA form, the CDR3 reads TGTGCCAGCAGAGGGACTCGTTCGTTCTCAGATACGCAGTATTTT. Residues: CASRGTRSFSDTQYF.

This clonotype is a singleton in its sample. This sequence joins TRBV7-9 and TRBJ2-7; no clear D. V was pared by 1 base and J by 3 bases, with 16 bases between. Looked up from germline, CDR1 is SEHNR and CDR2 is FQNEAQ (reference sequence). This CDR3 region has 16 residues. The chain's CDR3 is CASSLDGSRPSYEQYF. The CDR3 region has the DNA TGTGCCAGCAGCTTAGACGGCTCACGCCCCAGCTACGAGCAGTACTTC.

The chain joins TRBV29-1 to TRBJ2-7; 7 positions match TRBD1. The CDR3 extends over 13 amino acids. V was clipped by 7 bases and J by 6 bases; unmatched bases: 12. Germline V lookup: CDR1 SQVTM, CDR2 ANQGSEA. The CDR3 region is CSATTRQGSEQYF. CDR3 in DNA: TGCAGCGCCACCACCCGACAGGGTTCCGAGCAGTACTTC.

In this sample, this clonotype is medium-sized. The rearrangement joins TRBV9 to TRBJ1-6; D possibly corresponds to TRBD1 (5 bases). The V gene lost 1 base and the J gene lost 5 bases, with 13 bases spanning the gap. Germline-derived CDR1 and CDR2 are SGDLS and YYNGEE. The CDR3 length is 16 residues. CDR3 amino acids: CASSVWDSANNSPLHF. In DNA, the CDR3 is TGTGCCAGCAGCGTATGGGACTCGGCCAATAATTCACCCCTCCACTTT.

The rearrangement uses TRBV12-3 or TRBV12-4 and TRBJ1-2; D unresolved. Between the trimmed V and J ends, which lost 7 bases and 0 bases, there was a span of 12 bases. The length of the CDR3 is 14 residues. Here the CDR3 reads CASMKSSANYGYTF. The CDR3, as DNA: TGTGCCAGCATGAAATCGTCAGCTAACTATGGCTACACCTTC.

This clonotype is labeled as medium-sized (0.01 to 0.1%). The V gene is TRBV11-2, the J gene TRBJ2-7; 7 bases fit TRBD2. V was clipped by 5 bases and J by 3 bases; unmatched bases: 16. This CDR3 spans 17 amino acids. Per germline, CDR1 SGHAT and CDR2 FQNNGV. The CDR3 bases are TGTGCCAGCAGCCAAAACGGCCCTAGCGGCGCTTACTACGAGCAGTACTTC. It translates to CASSQNGPSGAYYEQYF. Using reference TRBV11-2 and TRBJ2-7 for the parts outside the CDR3, the full variable domain is EAGVAQSPRYKIIEKRQSVAFWCNPISGHATLYWYQQILGQGPKLLIQFQNNGVVDDSQLPKDRFSAERLKGVDSTLKIQPAKLEDSAVYLCASSQNGPSGAYYEQYFGPGTRLTVT.

CDR3 nucleotide sequence: TGTGCCAGTAGTATCTACGGGCAGGAGACCCAGTACTTC. As protein: CASSIYGQETQYF. The chain is built from TRBV19 and TRBJ2-5; no clear D. CDR1 and CDR2 from the germline V gene are LNHDA and SQIVND (reference sequence). This CDR3 spans 13 amino acids. Trimming removed 3 bases from V and 5 bases from J, with 10 bases in between.

This clonotype is a singleton in its sample. This rearrangement joins TRBV6-5 to TRBJ1-2; maybe TRBD1 (6 bases). This CDR3 region has 15 residues. Germline-derived CDR1 and CDR2 are MNHEY and SVGAGI. Deletions cut 6 bases from V and 2 bases from J, with 16 bases between. Here the CDR3 reads CASSSISDRNYGYTF. In DNA form, the CDR3 reads TGTGCCAGCAGCTCTATCTCGGACAGAAACTATGGCTACACCTTC.